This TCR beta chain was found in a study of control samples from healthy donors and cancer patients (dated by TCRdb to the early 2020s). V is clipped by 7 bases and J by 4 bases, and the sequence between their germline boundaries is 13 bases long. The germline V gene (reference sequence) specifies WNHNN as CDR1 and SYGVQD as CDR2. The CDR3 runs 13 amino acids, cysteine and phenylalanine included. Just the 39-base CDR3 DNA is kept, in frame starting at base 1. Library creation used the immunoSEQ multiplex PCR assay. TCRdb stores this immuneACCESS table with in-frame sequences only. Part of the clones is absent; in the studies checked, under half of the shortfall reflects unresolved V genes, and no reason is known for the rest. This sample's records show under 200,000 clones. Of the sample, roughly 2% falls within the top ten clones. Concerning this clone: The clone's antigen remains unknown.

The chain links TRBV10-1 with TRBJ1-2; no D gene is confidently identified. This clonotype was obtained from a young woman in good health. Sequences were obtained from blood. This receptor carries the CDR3 CASTRGGVYGYTF. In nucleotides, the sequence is TGCGCCAGCACCCGAGGAGGAGTCTATGGCTACACCTTC.